This T cell receptor beta chain derives from a study of T cell responses to AZD1222 COVID-19 vaccine. The data were produced by immunoSEQ multiplex PCR, yet TCRdb's version contains in-frame clones alone and is incomplete. Found here are 150,000 or so clones, approximately 94% of them singletons; the top ten hold 4% to 5.5%. CDR3 length equals 16 residues. Trimming stripped 1 base from V and 0 bases from J, with 10 bases between. CDR1 and CDR2 (germline): SGHTA, FQGTGA. V and J are TRBV7-3 and TRBJ1-5; no firm D call. The sequence was obtained from an adult who received the AZD1222 COVID-19 vaccine. The sample consisted of peripheral blood, taken 28 days after the second AZD1222 dose. The CDR3 sequence is CASSLKGSHSNQPQHF. CDR3 bases: TGTGCCAGCAGCTTAAAGGGTAGCCATAGCAATCAGCCCCAGCATTTT.